The rows below give T cell receptor beta chains drawn from one sample of a study of beta chain features in type 1 diabetes. Assay: immunoSEQ multiplex PCR; the TCRdb copy retains only in-frame clones and omits some. The sample shows approximately 120,000 clones, 30% to 40% of them seen only once. What was sequenced was stem cell memory CD4+ T cells from blood. The receptors come from a woman younger than 35 in good health. Each CDR3 is given with its conserved first and last residue. A D gene is named only where the DNA matches it firmly. Clone size appears in some rows only: once, few, many, or a class for an expanded clone.

D gene: -; J gene: TRBJ1-2; CDR3 length: 13; V gene: TRBV7-9; clone size: -; CDR3 protein: CASSSSDRSGYTF; CDR3 DNA: TGTGCCAGCAGCTCAAGTGACAGGTCCGGCTACACCTTC
D gene: TRBD2; J gene: TRBJ2-7; CDR3 length: 13; V gene: TRBV28; clone size: -; CDR3 protein: CASRRTSGYEQYF; CDR3 DNA: TGTGCCAGCCGGCGGACTAGCGGCTACGAGCAGTACTTC
D gene: -; J gene: TRBJ2-1; CDR3 length: 14; V gene: TRBV5-1; clone size: -; CDR3 protein: CASSVGGVYNEQFF; CDR3 DNA: TGCGCCAGCAGCGTGGGCGGAGTTTACAATGAGCAGTTCTTC
D gene: TRBD2; J gene: TRBJ2-3; CDR3 length: 16; V gene: TRBV11-2; clone size: -; CDR3 protein: CASSLSGGRAVHTQYF; CDR3 DNA: TGTGCCAGCAGCTTATCGGGCGGGAGAGCGGTCCATACGCAGTATTTT
D gene: TRBD2; J gene: TRBJ2-5; CDR3 length: 18; V gene: TRBV7-9; clone size: few; CDR3 protein: CASSPSPGLAGERETQYF; CDR3 DNA: TGTGCCAGCAGCCCATCCCCCGGACTAGCGGGAGAAAGAGAGACCCAGTACTTC
D gene: TRBD2; J gene: TRBJ2-7; CDR3 length: 15; V gene: TRBV2; clone size: -; CDR3 protein: CASSESRTRFYEQYF; CDR3 DNA: TGTGCCAGCAGTGAATCCCGGACTAGGTTCTACGAGCAGTACTTC
D gene: -; J gene: TRBJ1-2; CDR3 length: 13; V gene: TRBV30; clone size: -; CDR3 protein: CAWSVRANYGYTF; CDR3 DNA: TGTGCCTGGAGTGTACGGGCTAACTATGGCTACACCTTC
D gene: TRBD1; J gene: TRBJ1-2; CDR3 length: 15; V gene: TRBV18; clone size: once; CDR3 protein: CASSPRQGADYGYTF; CDR3 DNA: TGTGCCAGCTCACCTCGACAGGGGGCGGACTATGGCTACACCTTC
D gene: -; J gene: TRBJ2-3; CDR3 length: 13; V gene: TRBV7-9; clone size: -; CDR3 protein: CASSQSQTDTQYF; CDR3 DNA: TGTGCCAGCAGCCAATCCCAGACAGATACGCAGTATTTT
D gene: TRBD1; J gene: TRBJ2-5; CDR3 length: 14; V gene: TRBV9; clone size: -; CDR3 protein: CASSVRRGQETQYF; CDR3 DNA: TGTGCCAGCAGCGTCCGCAGGGGGCAAGAGACCCAGTACTTC